The clone carrying this T cell receptor beta chain came up once. Its matching antigen is unknown. This CDR3 contains 12 residues. Germline assignment: CDR1 MNHEY and CDR2 SVGAGI. V was pared by 7 bases and J by 9 bases, with 13 bases between. This specimen comes from a study of CD4 T cells in relation to SARS-CoV-2 and coronaviruses. Study observations and caveats: Monoreactive clones expanded significantly more to SARS-CoV-2 than crossreactive clones did.

The assay was immunoSEQ multiplex PCR, and TCRdb's table has in-frame clones only and misses some. This table has 14,000 or so clones, just under 80% appearing once. CD4+ T cells from unexposed donors were obtained before the COVID-19 pandemic (2011-2018). After roughly ten days of culture, CD4+ T cells were isolated. Unexposed-donor CD4+ T cells were probed with SARS-CoV-2 S/N and four cold-coronavirus spikes, cells permitting. This TCR derives from a human donor in good health. This chain joins TRBV6-5 and TRBJ2-1; D may correspond to TRBD1 or TRBD2 (5 bases each). Material for sequencing was CD4+ T cells from PBMCs, cultured in vitro. The CDR3 region has the DNA TGTGCCAGCACCGGGACCCTGGGTGAGCAGTTCTTC. It is translated as CASTGTLGEQFF.